Each of the 20 T cell receptor beta chains below was sequenced from the same sample in a study of T cell repertoires in cytomegalovirus infection (dated by TCRdb to about 2019). Sequencing was performed on an Illumina HiSeq 1500. The public sequencing data were trimmed at Q25 with fastp and processed into clonotypes with MiXCR by TCRdb, which kept only in-frame beta chains. Rows with one shared CDR3 protein collapse into an entry with the most common genes and DNA. The table for this sample lists more than 500,000 distinct CDR3 sequences; approximately 16% of them were counted only once. Under 30% of the sample is held by the ten biggest clonotypes. Specimen: CD8+ T cells from PBMCs. These receptors all stem from a human donor in good health (CMV status not recorded). Some clones in this sample may be carry-over from other donors' samples.

V gene TRBV11-3 combines with J gene TRBJ1-1; no clear D. CDR1 SGHNT and CDR2 YENEEA come from the germline V gene. V lost 5 bases to trimming and J lost 1 base, with 11 bases between them. The CDR3 contains 14 residues. CDR3 DNA: TGTGCCAGCAGCCCCAACTTTGAGAACACTGAAGCTTTCTTT. It codes for CASSPNFENTEAFF.

The chain uses TRBV27 and TRBJ2-7; weak D call: TRBD1 (5 bases). This CDR3 spans 14 amino acids. Trimming shortened V by 6 bases and J by 6 bases, and 18 bases separated the two germline ends. Germline assignment: CDR1 MNHEY and CDR2 SMNVEV (reference sequence). The CDR3 region has the DNA TGTGCCAGCAGCCCTTTGCCTTGGGGCTTCGAGCAGTACTTC. Encoded protein: CASSPLPWGFEQYF.

This clonotype was recorded at least ten times. The CDR3 spells CATSTLAGELTGELFF. The CDR3 DNA reads TGTGCCACCAGCACCCTAGCGGGGGAACTCACCGGGGAGCTGTTTTTT. The gene calls are TRBV15 and TRBJ2-2, with 10 bases fitting TRBD2. The CDR3 runs 16 residues. Germline trimming cut 4 bases from V and 4 bases from J; bases unmatched to any gene: 6. Germline lookup yields CDR1 LNHNV and CDR2 YYDKDF (reference sequence).

This clonotype was counted between two and nine times. The J gene is TRBJ1-4, the V gene TRBV7-9, with D tentatively TRBD1 (5 bases). Trimming took 3 bases from V and 8 from J, leaving 13 bases between them. Germline loops: CDR1 SEHNR, CDR2 FQNEAQ (reference sequence). The CDR3 totals 14 residues. CDR3 DNA: TGTGCCAGCAGCTTGGCAGGGAGCAAGGAAAAACTGTTTTTT. This gives the protein CASSLAGSKEKLFF.

In its sample, this clonotype was seen a few times. CDR3: CASSPDRASSGGPNYGYTF. The CDR3, as DNA: TGTGCCAGCAGTCCTGACAGGGCTTCTTCGGGAGGCCCCAACTATGGCTACACCTTC. The gene calls are TRBV6-5 and TRBJ1-2, with 7 positions matching TRBD1. Germline CDR1 and CDR2: MNHEY and SVGAGI. The CDR3 is 19 amino acids. With V trimmed by 5 bases and J by 2 bases, 20 bases remained unmatched.

The V call is TRBV6-6, the J call TRBJ2-1; D ambiguous. CDR1 is MNHNY and CDR2 is SVGAGI in the germline V gene (reference sequence). The germline V and J ends were trimmed by 2 bases and 4 bases, with 12 bases remaining between them. The CDR3 extends over 15 amino acids. The CDR3 DNA reads as TGTGCCAGCAGTTACAACACTCCCGATTACAATGAGCAGTTCTTC. Encoded protein: CASSYNTPDYNEQFF.

This clonotype has just a few counts. The chain links TRBV19 to TRBJ2-2, with a possible D match to TRBD1 (6 bases). Deletions cut 3 bases from V and 4 bases from J, with 15 bases between. Looked up from germline, CDR1 is LNHDA and CDR2 is SQIVND (reference sequence). The CDR3 is made up of 16 amino acids. The CDR3 reads CASSIRGTPSTGELFF. In DNA, the CDR3 is TGTGCCAGTAGTATTCGAGGGACACCAAGCACCGGGGAGCTGTTTTTT.

The table lists this clonotype with a few counts. This sequence joins TRBV29-1 and TRBJ2-2; TRBD1 matches at 7 bases. CDR1 and CDR2 from the germline V gene are SQVTM and ANQGSEA. CDR3 length: 15 residues. V dropped 0 bases and J dropped 3; count of bases not matched to a gene: 4. The CDR3 DNA reads TGCAGCGTTGAAGAAAGGGACAGATACACCGGGGAGCTGTTTTTT. This encodes CSVEERDRYTGELFF.

Turning to this clonotype: A read error is possible here, since a much larger clone lies one base away. The chain joins TRBV19 to TRBJ2-1, with D unresolved. CDR3 length: 15 residues. CDR1 LNHDA and CDR2 SQIVND come from the germline V gene (reference sequence). CDR3: CTSSETFPIYNEQFF. As DNA, the CDR3 is TGTACCAGTAGTGAAACTTTCCCGATTTACAATGAGCAGTTCTTC.

This clonotype came up once. A much bigger clone sits one base away, suggesting this may be a read error. The chain carries TRBV2 and TRBJ2-1; 15 bases align to TRBD2. The germline gives CDR1 SNHLY, CDR2 FYNNEI. This CDR3 region has 19 residues. The CDR3 sequence is CASSERTSGRAWSYNELFF. In DNA form, the CDR3 reads TGTGCCAGCAGTGAGAGGACTAGCGGGAGGGCCTGGTCCTACAATGAGCTGTTCTTC.

There are a few counts of this clonotype. The rearrangement joins TRBV19 to TRBJ1-1; D unclear. CDR1 and CDR2 (germline): LNHDA, SQIVND (reference sequence). V lost 7 bases and J lost 4, with 19 bases in between. The length of the CDR3 is 15 residues. The CDR3 region is CASTIGQSPLTEAFF. CDR3 bases: TGTGCCAGTACCATTGGGCAGTCCCCCCTCACTGAAGCTTTCTTT. The full variable domain, rest sourced from reference TRBV19 and TRBJ1-1, is DGGITQSPKYLFRKEGQNVTLSCEQNLNHDAMYWYRQDPGQGLRLIYYSQIVNDFQKGDIAEGYSVSREKKESFPLTVTSAQKNPTAFYLCASTIGQSPLTEAFFGQGTRLTVV.

For this clonotype: A much larger clone differs by one base, so this may be a read error. V gene TRBV12-5 combines with J gene TRBJ2-5; D possibly corresponds to TRBD1 (6 bases). Trimming cost V 2 bases and J 5 bases, with 27 bases left between them. CDR1 and CDR2 from the germline V gene are LGHNT and FRNRAP. There are 19 residues in the CDR3. The CDR3 region is CASGLSATSTGPLRETQYF. Here the CDR3 DNA reads TGTGCTAGTGGTTTGTCTGCTACATCAACAGGGCCCCTCCGGGAGACCCAGTACTTC.

In this sample, this clonotype turned up many times. V gene TRBV10-3 combines with J gene TRBJ2-7; 11 bases line up with TRBD2. From germline, CDR1 is ENHRY and CDR2 SYGVKD. This CDR3 has 16 residues. V lost 2 bases, J lost 6 bases, and 9 bases stayed unmatched. The CDR3 DNA sequence: TGTGCCATCAGTGAGGGACTAGCGGGCCCGGCAGGCGAGCAGTACTTC. Its translation: CAISEGLAGPAGEQYF.

This clonotype was observed many times. The rearrangement links TRBV12-3 or TRBV12-4 to TRBJ2-6, with a weak D call TRBD1 (5 bases). The CDR3 totals 15 residues. V gave up 5 bases and J gave up 0 bases, with 8 bases separating them. CDR3 in amino acids: CASSADSSGANVLTF. The CDR3 DNA is TGTGCCAGCAGTGCCGACAGCTCTGGGGCCAACGTCCTGACTTTC.

The rearrangement joins TRBV6-1 to TRBJ1-2; no firm D call. Germline V lookup: CDR1 MNHNS, CDR2 SASEGT. The CDR3 is 15 residues long. With 0 bases removed from V and 2 bases from J, the gap between germline ends came to 10 bases. The CDR3 sequence: CASSEAPTGNYGYTF. CDR3 bases: TGTGCCAGCAGTGAAGCCCCGACGGGGAACTATGGCTACACCTTC.

This sequence joins TRBV20-1 and TRBJ2-5, with 8 nucleotides matching TRBD2. The CDR3 totals 15 residues. Germline V gene lookup returns CDR1 DFQATT and CDR2 SNEGSKA (reference sequence). The J segment lost 6 bases and the V segment lost 3 bases, leaving 12 bases of the junction unmatched. This CDR3 reads CSARPRLASRKTQYF. The CDR3 DNA sequence: TGCAGTGCTAGGCCCAGACTAGCGAGTAGGAAGACCCAGTACTTC.

This clonotype was picked up one time. The rearrangement uses TRBV19 and TRBJ1-6, with D perhaps matching TRBD1 (5 bases). V was pared by 0 bases and J by 9 bases, with 6 bases between. Germline CDR1 reads LNHDA; CDR2 reads SQIVND (reference sequence). The CDR3 runs to 13 residues. The CDR3 here is CASSIDGGSPLHF. The CDR3 DNA is TGTGCCAGTAGTATAGATGGGGGTTCACCCCTCCACTTT.

This clonotype was recorded at least ten times. The V and J genes are TRBV27 and TRBJ2-5; TRBD1 is a possible D gene (7 bases). CDR1 and CDR2 from the germline V gene are MNHEY and SMNVEV (reference sequence). Trimming cost V 11 bases and J 2 bases, with 21 bases left between them. The length of the CDR3 is 15 residues. CDR3 sequence (DNA): TGTGCCTCCAATCAGGGGGGAGCGGGTCAAGAGACCCAGTACTTC. Protein: CASNQGGAGQETQYF.

The chain is built from TRBV19 and TRBJ2-7, with a possible D match to TRBD1 (6 bases). In germline, CDR1 is LNHDA, CDR2 SQIVND (reference sequence). CDR3 size: 13 residues. V shed 5 bases and J shed 6 bases, with 14 bases lying between them. Written as DNA, the CDR3 is TGTGCCAGTAGTCCGCAGGGGTGGGGCGAGCAGTACTTC. Amino acids: CASSPQGWGEQYF.

This clonotype occurred many times. The rearrangement joins TRBV7-9 to TRBJ2-2; D unresolved. Per germline, CDR1 SEHNR and CDR2 FQNEAQ (reference sequence). This CDR3 region has 13 residues. V shed 1 base and J shed 3 bases, with 3 bases lying between them. The CDR3 protein is CASSLDYTGELFF. In nucleotides, the CDR3 is TGTGCCAGCAGCTTAGACTACACCGGGGAGCTGTTTTTT. The full variable domain, rest sourced from reference TRBV7-9 and TRBJ2-2, is DTGVSQNPRHKITKRGQNVTFRCDPISEHNRLYWYRQTLGQGPEFLTYFQNEAQLEKSRLLSDRFSAERPKGSFSTLEIQRTEQGDSAMYLCASSLDYTGELFFGEGSRLTVL.